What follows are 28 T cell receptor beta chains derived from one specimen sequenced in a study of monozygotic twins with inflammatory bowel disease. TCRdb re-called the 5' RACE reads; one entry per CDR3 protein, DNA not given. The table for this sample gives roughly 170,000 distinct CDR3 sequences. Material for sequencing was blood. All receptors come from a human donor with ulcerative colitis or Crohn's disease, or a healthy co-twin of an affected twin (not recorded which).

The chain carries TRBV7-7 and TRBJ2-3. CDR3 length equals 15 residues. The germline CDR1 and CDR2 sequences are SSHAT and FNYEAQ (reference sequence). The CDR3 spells CASSLARPFTDTQYF.

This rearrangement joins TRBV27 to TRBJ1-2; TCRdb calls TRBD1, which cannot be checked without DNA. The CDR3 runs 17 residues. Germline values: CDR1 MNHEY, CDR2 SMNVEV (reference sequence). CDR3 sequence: CASSLSPSGGLFYGYTF.

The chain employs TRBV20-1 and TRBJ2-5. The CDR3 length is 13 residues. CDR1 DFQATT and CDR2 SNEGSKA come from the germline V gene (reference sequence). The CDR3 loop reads CSAFRTGRETQYF.

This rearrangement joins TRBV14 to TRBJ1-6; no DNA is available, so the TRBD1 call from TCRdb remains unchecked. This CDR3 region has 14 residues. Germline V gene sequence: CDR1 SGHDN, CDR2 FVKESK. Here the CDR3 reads CASSFTGQNSPLHF.

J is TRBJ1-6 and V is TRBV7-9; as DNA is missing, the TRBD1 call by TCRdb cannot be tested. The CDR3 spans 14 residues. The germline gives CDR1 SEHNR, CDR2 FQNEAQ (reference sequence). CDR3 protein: CASSLAGGNSPLHF.

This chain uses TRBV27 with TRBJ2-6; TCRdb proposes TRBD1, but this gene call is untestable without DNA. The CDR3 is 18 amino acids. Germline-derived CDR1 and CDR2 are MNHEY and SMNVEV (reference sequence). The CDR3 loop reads CASSTGQGKVEGANVLTF.

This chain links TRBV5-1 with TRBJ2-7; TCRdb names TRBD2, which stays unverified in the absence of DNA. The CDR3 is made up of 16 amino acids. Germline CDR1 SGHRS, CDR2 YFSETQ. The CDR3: CASSPYLAGGSYEQYF.

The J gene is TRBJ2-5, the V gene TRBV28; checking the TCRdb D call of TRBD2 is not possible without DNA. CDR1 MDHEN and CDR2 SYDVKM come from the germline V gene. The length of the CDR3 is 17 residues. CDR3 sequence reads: CASSFSGLAGVGETQYF.

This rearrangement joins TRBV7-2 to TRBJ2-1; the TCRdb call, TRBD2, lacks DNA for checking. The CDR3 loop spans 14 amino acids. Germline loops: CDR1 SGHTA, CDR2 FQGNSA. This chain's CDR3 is CASSLELAGVEQFF.

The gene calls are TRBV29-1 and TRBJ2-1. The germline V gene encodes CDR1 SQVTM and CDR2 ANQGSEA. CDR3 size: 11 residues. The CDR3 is CSVEVGNEQFF.

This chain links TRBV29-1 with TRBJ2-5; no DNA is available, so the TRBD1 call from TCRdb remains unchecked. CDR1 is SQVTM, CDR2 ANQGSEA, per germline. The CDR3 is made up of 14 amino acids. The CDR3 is CSVEDRGSRETQYF.

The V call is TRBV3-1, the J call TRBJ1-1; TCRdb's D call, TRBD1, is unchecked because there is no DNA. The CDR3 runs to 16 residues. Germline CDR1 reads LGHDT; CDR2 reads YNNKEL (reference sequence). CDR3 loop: CASSQGTGNPDTEAFF. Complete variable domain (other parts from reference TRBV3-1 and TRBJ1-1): DTAVSQTPKYLVTQMGNDKSIKCEQNLGHDTMYWYKQDSKKFLKIMFSYNNKELIINETVPNRFSPKSPDKAHLNLHINSLELGDSAVYFCASSQGTGNPDTEAFFGQGTRLTVV.

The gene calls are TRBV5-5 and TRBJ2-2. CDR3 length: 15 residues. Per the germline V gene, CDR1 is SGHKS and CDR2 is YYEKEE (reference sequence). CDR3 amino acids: CASSLEIQNTGELFF.

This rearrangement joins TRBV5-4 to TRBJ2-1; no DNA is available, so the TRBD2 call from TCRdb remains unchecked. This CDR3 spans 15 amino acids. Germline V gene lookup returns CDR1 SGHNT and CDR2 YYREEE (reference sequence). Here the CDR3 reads CASSPGTSGKAEQFF.

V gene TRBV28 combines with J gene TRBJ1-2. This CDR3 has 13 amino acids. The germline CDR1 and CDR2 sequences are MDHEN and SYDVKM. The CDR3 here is CASITDGPYGYTF.

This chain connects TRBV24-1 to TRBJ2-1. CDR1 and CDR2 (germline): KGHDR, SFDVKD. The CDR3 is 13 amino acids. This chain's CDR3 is CATSGSWNDEQFF.

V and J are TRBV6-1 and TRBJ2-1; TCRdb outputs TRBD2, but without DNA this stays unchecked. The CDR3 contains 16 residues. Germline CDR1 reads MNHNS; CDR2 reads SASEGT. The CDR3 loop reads CASSPGSTSAGNEQFF.

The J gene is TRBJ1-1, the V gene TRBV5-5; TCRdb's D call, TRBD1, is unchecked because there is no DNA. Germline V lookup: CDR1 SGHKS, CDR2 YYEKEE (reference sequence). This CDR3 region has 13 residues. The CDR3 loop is CASRETGNTEAFF.

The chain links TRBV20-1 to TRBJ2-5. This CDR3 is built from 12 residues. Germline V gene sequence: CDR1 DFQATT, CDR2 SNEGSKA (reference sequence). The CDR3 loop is CSATLNQETQYF.

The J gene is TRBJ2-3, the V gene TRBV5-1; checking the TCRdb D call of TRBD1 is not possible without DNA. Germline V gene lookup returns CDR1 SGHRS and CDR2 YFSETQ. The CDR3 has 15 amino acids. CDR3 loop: CASSHRDSGIDTQYF.

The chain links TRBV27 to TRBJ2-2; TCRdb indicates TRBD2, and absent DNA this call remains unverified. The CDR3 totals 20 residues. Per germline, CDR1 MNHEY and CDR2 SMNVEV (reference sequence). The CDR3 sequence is CASSRPPTLAGGRNTGELFF.

CDR3: CASSHTTGPLNSPLHF. This rearrangement joins TRBV18 to TRBJ1-6; TCRdb's D call, TRBD1, is unchecked because there is no DNA. The CDR3 loop spans 16 amino acids. Germline lookup yields CDR1 KGHSH and CDR2 LQKENI.

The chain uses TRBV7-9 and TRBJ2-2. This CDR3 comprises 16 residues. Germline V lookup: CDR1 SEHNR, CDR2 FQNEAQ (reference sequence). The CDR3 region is CASSSAGTAGTGELFF.

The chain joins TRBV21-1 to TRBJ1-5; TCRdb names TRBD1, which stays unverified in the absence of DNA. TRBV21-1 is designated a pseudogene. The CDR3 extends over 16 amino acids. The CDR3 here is CASSKRPGGGRQPQHF.

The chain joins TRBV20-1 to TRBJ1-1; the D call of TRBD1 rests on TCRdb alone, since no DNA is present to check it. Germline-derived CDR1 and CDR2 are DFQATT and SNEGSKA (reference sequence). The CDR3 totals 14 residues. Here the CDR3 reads CSATGGSVNTEAFF.

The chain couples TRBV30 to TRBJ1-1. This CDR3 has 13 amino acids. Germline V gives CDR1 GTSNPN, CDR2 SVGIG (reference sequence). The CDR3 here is CAWSYELNTEAFF.

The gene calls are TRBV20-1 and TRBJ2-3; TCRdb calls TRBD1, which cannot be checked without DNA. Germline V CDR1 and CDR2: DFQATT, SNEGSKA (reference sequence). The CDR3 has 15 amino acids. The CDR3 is CSARDPRLEKDTQYF.

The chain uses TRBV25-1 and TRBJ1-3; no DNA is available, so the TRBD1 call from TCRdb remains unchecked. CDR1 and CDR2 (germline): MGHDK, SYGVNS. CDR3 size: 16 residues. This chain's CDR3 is CASSDITGGFGNTIYF.